These 21 T cell receptor beta chains were all obtained from the same sample, sequenced in a study of cytomegalovirus exposure and HLA in healthy donors. Primers included in the PCR were 60 Vbeta and 13 Jbeta primers. Measured with immunoSEQ multiplex PCR; TCRdb has only the in-frame clones, and not every one. The sample records roughly 180,000 clones, approximately 80% being singletons. Sequencing input: PBMCs. Receptors were obtained from a man aged 18 to 30 in good health and CMV-seronegative.

Concerning this clone itself: The junction departs from the called germline gene at one end, perhaps through a read error. The V call is TRBV7-2, the J call TRBJ2-2, with 10 bases fitting TRBD2. The CDR3 runs 16 residues. Germline loops: CDR1 SGHTA, CDR2 FQGNSA. The CDR3 DNA reads as TGTGCCAGCAGTCGTTCTAGCGGGAGTGGCACCAGGGAGCTGTTTTTT. Amino acid sequence: CASSRSSGSGTRELFF. Variable domain in full (rest from reference TRBV7-2 and TRBJ2-2): GAGVSQSPSNKVTEKGKDVELRCDPISGHTALYWYRQSLGQGLEFLIYFQGNSAPDKSGLPSDRFSAERTGGSVSTLTIQRTQQEDSAVYLCASSRSSGSGTRELFFGEGSRLTVL.

This clone has a single count. The rearrangement uses TRBV5-4 and TRBJ1-6, with 11 bases that match TRBD1. V shed 0 bases and J 8 bases; nucleotides not matched to a gene: 4. Germline lookup yields CDR1 SGHNT and CDR2 YYREEE (reference sequence). The CDR3 consists of 16 residues. DNA of the CDR3: TGTGCCAGCAGCTTGGGACCGGGACAGGGGGATTCACCCCTCCACTTT. Protein: CASSLGPGQGDSPLHF.

J is TRBJ2-2 and V is TRBV5-6; D is undetermined. V lost 1 base, J lost 1 base, and 5 bases lay in between. Germline assignment: CDR1 SGHDT and CDR2 YYEEEE. This CDR3 has 14 amino acids. CDR3 bases: TGTGCCAGCAGCTTGCCAGGGAACACCGGGGAGCTGTTTTTT. Translation: CASSLPGNTGELFF.

J is TRBJ1-3 and V is TRBV19; D call uncertain. Trimming shortened V by 3 bases and J by 3 bases, and 15 bases separated the two germline ends. This CDR3 has 16 residues. CDR1 and CDR2 from the germline V gene are LNHDA and SQIVND (reference sequence). The CDR3 is CASSILSLAVGNTIYF. The CDR3 DNA is TGTGCCAGTAGTATTCTTTCGTTAGCCGTTGGAAACACCATATATTTT.

This sequence joins TRBV19 and TRBJ1-1, with D perhaps matching TRBD1 (5 bases). Trimming removed 5 bases at V and 13 bases at J, with 23 bases between. The CDR3 covers 14 residues. From germline, CDR1 is LNHDA and CDR2 SQIVND (reference sequence). DNA for the CDR3: TGTGCCAGTAGTCAAGTTCGCAGGGAAGGGGCAGTTTTCTTT. It translates to CASSQVRREGAVFF.

J is TRBJ2-2 and V is TRBV25-1, with TRBD2 identical over 10 bases. The V segment lost 1 base and the J segment 4 bases; nucleotides outside the gene matches: 9. This CDR3 comprises 18 residues. Germline CDR1 is MGHDK and CDR2 is SYGVNS. In nucleotides, the CDR3 is TGTGCCAGCAGTGAATGGGCTAGCGGGGGAACAGGCACCGGGGAGCTGTTTTTT. Residues: CASSEWASGGTGTGELFF.

This chain's CDR3 is CSVATLVGAYEQYF. CDR3 DNA: TGCAGCGTCGCTACTCTAGTGGGAGCCTACGAGCAGTACTTC. This chain joins TRBV29-1 and TRBJ2-7, with D possibly matching TRBD2 (5 bases). The CDR3 is 14 residues long. Trimming stripped 6 bases from V and 2 bases from J, with 17 bases between. The germline V gene encodes CDR1 SQVTM and CDR2 ANQGSEA.

The V call is TRBV4-2, the J call TRBJ1-2, with 7 bases aligning to TRBD1. Per the germline V gene, CDR1 is LGHNA and CDR2 is YNFKEQ. CDR3 size: 15 residues. The J segment lost 2 bases and the V segment lost 0 bases, leaving 3 bases of the junction unmatched. The CDR3 loop reads CASSQEQGPNYGYTF. In nucleotides, the CDR3 is TGTGCCAGCAGCCAAGAACAGGGGCCCAACTATGGCTACACCTTC.

V gene TRBV6-5 combines with J gene TRBJ1-3, with 7 bases that match TRBD1. From germline, CDR1 is MNHEY and CDR2 SVGAGI. The CDR3 consists of 15 residues. V was pared by 5 bases and J by 3 bases, with 7 bases of the junction left unmatched. CDR3 DNA: TGTGCCAGCAGTACCAACAGGGGATTTGGAAACACCATATATTTT. Translated: CASSTNRGFGNTIYF.

V and J are TRBV6-6 and TRBJ1-1; TRBD1 agrees at 8 bases. Trimming removed 6 bases from V and 1 base from J; junction bases left unmatched: 7. The CDR3 spans 15 residues. The germline V gene encodes CDR1 MNHNY and CDR2 SVGAGI (reference sequence). CDR3 sequence (DNA): TGTGCCAGCAGGAAGACAGGGGCTCCGAACACTGAAGCTTTCTTT. As protein: CASRKTGAPNTEAFF.

The chain couples TRBV12-5 to TRBJ2-3; perhaps TRBD2 as D (6 bases). V was shortened by 4 bases and J by 10 bases, with 18 bases between the two germline ends. The CDR3 runs 14 residues. Germline V lookup: CDR1 LGHNT, CDR2 FRNRAP. The DNA of the CDR3 is TGTGCTAGTGGTTGGGGACTCCCTCCGAGAGCGCAGTATTTT. It encodes CASGWGLPPRAQYF.

This clone has a single count. This rearrangement joins TRBV30 to TRBJ2-2, with 7 nucleotides matching TRBD2. Germline V lookup: CDR1 GTSNPN, CDR2 SVGIG (reference sequence). The CDR3 totals 14 residues. The ends lost 2 bases at V and 5 bases at J; junction bases unmatched: 5. CDR3 nucleotide sequence: TGTGCCTGGAGTTTGGGGAGGGATACCGGGGAGCTGTTTTTT. It translates to CAWSLGRDTGELFF.

The V call is TRBV27, the J call TRBJ1-2, with a weak D call TRBD1 (6 bases). This CDR3 is built from 14 residues. CDR1 MNHEY and CDR2 SMNVEV come from the germline V gene (reference sequence). V lost 6 bases to trimming and J lost 7 bases, with 18 bases between them. This CDR3 is CASRPGRTGFGYTF. Here the CDR3 DNA reads TGTGCCAGCAGACCGGGGAGAACAGGGTTTGGCTACACCTTC.

The V gene is TRBV27, the J gene TRBJ1-1; D gene unclear. CDR1 MNHEY and CDR2 SMNVEV come from the germline V gene (reference sequence). The germline V and J ends were trimmed by 0 bases and 0 bases, with 5 bases remaining between them. The CDR3 has 14 amino acids. CDR3: CASSLSGMNTEAFF. DNA for the CDR3: TGTGCCAGCAGTTTATCCGGGATGAACACTGAAGCTTTCTTT.

The chain has TRBV5-4 and TRBJ1-1, with a weak D call TRBD1 (5 bases). Germline CDR1 and CDR2: SGHNT and YYREEE (reference sequence). V lost 4 bases and J lost 3, with 16 bases in between. There are 15 residues in the CDR3. DNA for the CDR3: TGTGCCAGCAGCAAACCTGGCAGGGAAGACACTGAAGCTTTCTTT. Protein: CASSKPGREDTEAFF. Complete variable domain (other parts from reference TRBV5-4 and TRBJ1-1): ETGVTQSPTHLIKTRGQQVTLRCSSQSGHNTVSWYQQALGQGPQFIFQYYREEENGRGNFPPRFSGLQFPNYSSELNVNALELDDSALYLCASSKPGREDTEAFFGQGTRLTVV.

The chain joins TRBV19 to TRBJ1-6, with D possibly TRBD1 on 6 matching bases. Germline V gene sequence: CDR1 LNHDA, CDR2 SQIVND (reference sequence). V lost 3 bases and J 6 bases, leaving 12 bases between the germline ends. The CDR3 totals 15 residues. This chain's CDR3 is CASSIGQKRNSPLHF. The DNA of the CDR3 is TGTGCCAGTAGTATTGGACAGAAGCGTAATTCACCCCTCCACTTT.

CDR3 in DNA: TGTGCCAGCGGAGGGAACAACCGCTACGAGCAGTACTTC. Encoded protein: CASGGNNRYEQYF. V usage is TRBV19 and J usage is TRBJ2-7; tentative D call: TRBD2 (6 bases). Germline V gene lookup returns CDR1 LNHDA and CDR2 SQIVND (reference sequence). V was cut by 9 bases and J by 3 bases, with 15 bases left in between. The CDR3 spans 13 residues.

This CDR3 is CASSLDPPSHYNEQFF. CDR3 in DNA: TGTGCCAGCAGCTTAGATCCCCCTAGTCACTACAATGAGCAGTTCTTC. This rearrangement joins TRBV7-8 to TRBJ2-1; D is undetermined. Trimming shortened V by 1 base and J by 3 bases, and 13 bases separated the two germline ends. Germline V gene lookup returns CDR1 SGHVS and CDR2 FQNEAQ. The CDR3 sequence is 16 residues long.

J is TRBJ2-5 and V is TRBV5-1, with D possibly being TRBD1 (5 bases). The CDR3 is 15 amino acids. Trimming took 0 bases from V and 2 from J, leaving 11 bases between them. The germline gives CDR1 SGHRS, CDR2 YFSETQ. CDR3 bases: TGCGCCAGCAGCTTGGCAGGGATGTTTCAAGAGACCCAGTACTTC. Protein: CASSLAGMFQETQYF.

The chain recombines TRBV4-1 with TRBJ1-2; D may be TRBD1 (5 bases). Germline loops: CDR1 MGHRA, CDR2 YSYEKL. The CDR3 is 14 residues long. Trimming pared 1 base from V and 8 bases from J, leaving 14 bases between. The CDR3 is CASSQVQADSGYTF. In DNA, the CDR3 is TGCGCCAGCAGCCAAGTCCAAGCTGACAGCGGCTACACCTTC.

The rearrangement joins TRBV6-5 to TRBJ1-1, with 9 bases aligning to TRBD1. The CDR3 runs 14 residues. V was pared by 6 bases and J by 2 bases, with 4 bases of the junction left unmatched. Germline CDR1 and CDR2: MNHEY and SVGAGI. CDR3 bases: TGTGCCAGCAGGAGGGGACAGGGCAACACTGAAGCTTTCTTT. Protein product: CASRRGQGNTEAFF.